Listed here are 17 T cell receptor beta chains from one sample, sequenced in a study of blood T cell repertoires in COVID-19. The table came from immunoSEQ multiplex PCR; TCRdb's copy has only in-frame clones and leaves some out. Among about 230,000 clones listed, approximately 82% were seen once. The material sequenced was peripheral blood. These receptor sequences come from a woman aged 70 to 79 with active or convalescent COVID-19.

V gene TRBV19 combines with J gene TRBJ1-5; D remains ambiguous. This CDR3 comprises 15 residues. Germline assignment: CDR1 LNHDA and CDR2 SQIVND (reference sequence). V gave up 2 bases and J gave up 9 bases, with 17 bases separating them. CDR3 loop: CASSINLKWERPQHF. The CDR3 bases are TGTGCCAGTAGTATAAACTTGAAATGGGAGCGGCCCCAGCATTTT.

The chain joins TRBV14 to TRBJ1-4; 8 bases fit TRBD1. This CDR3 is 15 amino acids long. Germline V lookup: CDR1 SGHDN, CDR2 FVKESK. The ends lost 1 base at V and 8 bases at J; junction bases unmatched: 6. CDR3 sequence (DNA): TGTGCCAGCAGCCAAGCAAGCAGGGGGCTCGAAAAACTGTTTTTT. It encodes CASSQASRGLEKLFF.

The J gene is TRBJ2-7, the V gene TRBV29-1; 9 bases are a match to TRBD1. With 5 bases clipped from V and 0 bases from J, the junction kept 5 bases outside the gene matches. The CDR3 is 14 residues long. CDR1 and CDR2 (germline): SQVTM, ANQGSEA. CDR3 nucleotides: TGCAGCGTTTTAGGGACAGGGCGCTCCTACGAGCAGTACTTC. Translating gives CSVLGTGRSYEQYF.

CDR3 protein: CASSHSRGWNQPQHF. The CDR3 coding sequence is TGTGCCAGCAGTCACAGCAGGGGTTGGAATCAGCCCCAGCATTTT. The chain combines TRBV6-6 with TRBJ1-5; D is possibly TRBD1 (6 bases). V lost 5 bases to trimming and J lost 4 bases, with 15 bases between them. The CDR3 covers 15 residues. The germline V gene has CDR1 MNHNY and CDR2 SVGAGI (reference sequence).

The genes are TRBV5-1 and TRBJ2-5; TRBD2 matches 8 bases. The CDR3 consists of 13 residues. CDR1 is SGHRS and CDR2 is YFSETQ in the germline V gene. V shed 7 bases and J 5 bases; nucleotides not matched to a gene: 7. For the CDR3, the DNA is TGCGCCAGCGCGCGGGGGGCTGGGGAGACCCAGTACTTC. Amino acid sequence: CASARGAGETQYF.

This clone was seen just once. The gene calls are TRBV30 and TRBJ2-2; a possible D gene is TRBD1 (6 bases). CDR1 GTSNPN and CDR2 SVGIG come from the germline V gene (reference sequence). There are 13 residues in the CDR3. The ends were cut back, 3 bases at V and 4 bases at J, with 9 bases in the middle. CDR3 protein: CAWRVGGTGELFF. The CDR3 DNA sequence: TGTGCCTGGAGAGTAGGGGGCACCGGGGAGCTGTTTTTT. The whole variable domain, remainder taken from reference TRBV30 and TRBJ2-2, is SQTIHQWPATLVQPVGSPLSLECTVEGTSNPNLYWYRQAAGRGLQLLFYSVGIGQISSEVPQNLSASRPQDRQFILSSKKLLLSDSGFYLCAWRVGGTGELFFGEGSRLTVL.

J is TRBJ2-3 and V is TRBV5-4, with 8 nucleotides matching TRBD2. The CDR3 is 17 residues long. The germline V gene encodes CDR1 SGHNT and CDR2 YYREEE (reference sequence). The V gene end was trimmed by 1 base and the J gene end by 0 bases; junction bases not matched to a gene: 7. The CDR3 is CASSLSSGGTSTDTQYF. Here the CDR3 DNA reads TGTGCCAGCAGCTTGTCCAGCGGGGGTACCAGCACAGATACGCAGTATTTT.

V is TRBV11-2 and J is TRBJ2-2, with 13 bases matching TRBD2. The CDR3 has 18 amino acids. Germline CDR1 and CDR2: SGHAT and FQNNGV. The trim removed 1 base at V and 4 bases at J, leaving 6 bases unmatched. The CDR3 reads CASSLGLAGGRGTGELFF. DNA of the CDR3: TGTGCCAGCAGCTTAGGACTAGCGGGAGGCCGGGGCACCGGGGAGCTGTTTTTT.

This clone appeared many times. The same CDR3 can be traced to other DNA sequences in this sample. CDR3 in DNA: TGTGCCAGCAGCTTAGACCTCACAGATACGCAGTATTTT. This sequence encodes CASSLDLTDTQYF. The chain uses TRBV11-2 and TRBJ2-3; D is uncertain. Deletions cut 0 bases from V and 2 bases from J, with 3 bases between. CDR3 size: 13 residues. Germline V lookup: CDR1 SGHAT, CDR2 FQNNGV. Filled out from reference TRBV11-2 and TRBJ2-3, the complete variable domain reads EAGVAQSPRYKIIEKRQSVAFWCNPISGHATLYWYQQILGQGPKLLIQFQNNGVVDDSQLPKDRFSAERLKGVDSTLKIQPAKLEDSAVYLCASSLDLTDTQYFGPGTRLTVL.

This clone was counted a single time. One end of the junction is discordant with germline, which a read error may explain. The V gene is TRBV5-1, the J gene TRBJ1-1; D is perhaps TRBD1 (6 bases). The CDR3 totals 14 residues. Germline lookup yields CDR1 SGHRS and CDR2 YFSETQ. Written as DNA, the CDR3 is TGCGCCAGCAGCTCGGGGACACCGAACGCTGAAGCTTTCTTT. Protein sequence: CASSSGTPNAEAFF.

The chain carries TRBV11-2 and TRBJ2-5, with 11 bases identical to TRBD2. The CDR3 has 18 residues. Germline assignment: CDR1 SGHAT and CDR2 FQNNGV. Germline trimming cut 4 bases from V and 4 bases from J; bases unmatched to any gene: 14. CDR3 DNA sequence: TGTGCCAGCAGCTCCAAACCAAAGACTAGCGGGATGGGAGAGACCCAGTACTTC. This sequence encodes CASSSKPKTSGMGETQYF.

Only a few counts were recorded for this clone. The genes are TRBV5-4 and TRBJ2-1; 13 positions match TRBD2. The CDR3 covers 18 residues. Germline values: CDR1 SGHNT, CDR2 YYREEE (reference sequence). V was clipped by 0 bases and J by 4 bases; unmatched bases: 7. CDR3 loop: CASSLGRLAGGLYNEQFF. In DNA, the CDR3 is TGTGCCAGCAGCTTGGGAAGACTAGCGGGAGGCCTATACAATGAGCAGTTCTTC.

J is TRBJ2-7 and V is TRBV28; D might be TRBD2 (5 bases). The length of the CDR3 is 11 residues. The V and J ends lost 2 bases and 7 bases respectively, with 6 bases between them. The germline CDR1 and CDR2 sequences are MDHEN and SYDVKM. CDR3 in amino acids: CASSLEREQYF. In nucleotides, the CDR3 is TGTGCCAGCAGTTTAGAGCGGGAGCAGTACTTC.

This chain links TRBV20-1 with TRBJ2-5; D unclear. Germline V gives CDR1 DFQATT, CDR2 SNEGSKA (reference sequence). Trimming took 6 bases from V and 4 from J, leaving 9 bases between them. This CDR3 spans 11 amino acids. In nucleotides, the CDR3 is TGCAGTGCCTGGCTAGGAGAGACCCAGTACTTC. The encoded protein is CSAWLGETQYF.

The CDR3: CASSTRQYQETQYF. CDR3 in DNA: TGTGCCAGCAGTACCCGACAATACCAAGAGACCCAGTACTTC. V usage is TRBV2 and J usage is TRBJ2-5; D unresolved. Germline assignment: CDR1 SNHLY and CDR2 FYNNEI. This CDR3 spans 14 amino acids. The V end was cut by 5 bases, the J end by 0 bases, with 10 bases between.

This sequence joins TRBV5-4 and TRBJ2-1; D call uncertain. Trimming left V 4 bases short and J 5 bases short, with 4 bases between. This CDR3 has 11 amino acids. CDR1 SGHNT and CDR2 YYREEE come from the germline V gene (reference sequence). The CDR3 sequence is CASSLNNEQFF. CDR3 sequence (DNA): TGTGCCAGCAGCCTAAACAATGAGCAGTTCTTC.

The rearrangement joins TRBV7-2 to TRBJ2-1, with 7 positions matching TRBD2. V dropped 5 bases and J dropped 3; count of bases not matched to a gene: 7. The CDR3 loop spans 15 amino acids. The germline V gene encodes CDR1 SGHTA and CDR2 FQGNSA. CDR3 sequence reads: CASSLGAGVYNEQFF. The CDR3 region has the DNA TGTGCCAGCAGCCTAGGTGCGGGAGTCTACAATGAGCAGTTCTTC.